This passage covers 23 T cell receptor beta chains from one sample sequenced in a study of shared clonotypes between healthy human individuals. Generated by immunoSEQ multiplex PCR, the TCRdb table keeps only in-frame clones and is missing some. The sample holds about 2 million clones; about 95% are singletons and the top ten take roughly 1.2%. As defined, naive CD8 cells were CD45RO-negative and positively selected for CCR7, with terminally differentiated effector memory CD45RA+ cells excluded. Material: naive CD8+ T cells sorted from blood. All receptors derive from a man younger than 30 in good health.

The chain links TRBV21-1 to TRBJ1-5; no DNA check was done on the table's D call, TRBD1. TRBV21-1 is assigned pseudogene status. The CDR3 length is 19 residues. CDR3 sequence: CASSAPRRTGLRDNQPQHF. DNA for the CDR3: TGTGCCAGCAGCGCACCCCGCCGGACAGGGTTGAGGGACAATCAGCCCCAGCATTTT.

On this clone: The sample contains more than one DNA sequence encoding this CDR3. The chain employs TRBV5-4 and TRBJ1-1, with D possibly matching TRBD1 (5 bases). The CDR3 contains 14 residues. Germline V gene data show CDR1 as SGHNT and CDR2 as YYREEE (reference sequence). V lost 0 bases and J lost 4, with 10 bases in between. The CDR3: CASSLGGAGTEAFF. CDR3 nucleotides: TGTGCCAGCAGCTTGGGGGGCGCCGGCACTGAAGCTTTCTTT.

The chain combines TRBV5-1 with TRBJ1-5, with D unresolved. The V end was cut by 4 bases, the J end by 0 bases, with 11 bases between. CDR3 length: 15 residues. In germline, CDR1 is SGHRS, CDR2 YFSETQ. CDR3 DNA sequence: TGCGCCAGCAGCATATGGACGTATAGCAATCAGCCCCAGCATTTT. Its translation is CASSIWTYSNQPQHF. Together with reference TRBV5-1 and TRBJ1-5, the CDR3 gives the full variable domain: KAGVTQTPRYLIKTRGQQVTLSCSPISGHRSVSWYQQTPGQGLQFLFEYFSETQRNKGNFPGRFSGRQFSNSRSEMNVSTLELGDSALYLCASSIWTYSNQPQHFGDGTRLSIL.

V and J are TRBV6-6 and TRBJ2-7, with TRBD1 identical over 7 bases. Germline CDR1 reads MNHNY; CDR2 reads SVGAGI (reference sequence). V shed 6 bases, J shed 7 bases, and the junction held 6 bases outside the gene matches. This CDR3 region has 12 residues. CDR3 protein: CASSGQVLEQYF. Written as DNA, the CDR3 is TGTGCCAGCAGCGGACAGGTTTTAGAGCAGTACTTC.

This clone was picked up one time. This chain connects TRBV7-9 to TRBJ2-5; no clear D. CDR1 and CDR2 (germline): SEHNR, FQNEAQ (reference sequence). Trimming took 4 bases from V and 5 from J, leaving 14 bases between them. This CDR3 contains 14 residues. The CDR3 region has the DNA TGTGCCAGCAGCTCCCCCATCGGCCCGGAGACCCAGTACTTC. This translates into CASSSPIGPETQYF.

Comments on this clone: Relative to the germline gene, one junction end is altered; a read error may explain this. V and J are TRBV7-7 and TRBJ2-2; the D is unclear. The CDR3 runs 14 residues. The germline CDR1 and CDR2 sequences are SSHAT and FNYEAQ (reference sequence). CDR3 in DNA: TGTGCTAGCAGCCCGACCGCGAACACCGGGGAGCTGTTTTTT. This encodes CASSPTANTGELFF.

V gene TRBV5-1 combines with J gene TRBJ1-5; D call uncertain. This CDR3 comprises 14 residues. V was clipped by 2 bases and J by 6 bases, with 12 bases between them. Germline values: CDR1 SGHRS, CDR2 YFSETQ. The CDR3 nucleotides are TGCGCCAGCAGCTTTGCCCCTGAGGGTCAGCCCCAGCATTTT. Translating gives CASSFAPEGQPQHF.

The CDR3 bases are TGTGCCAGCAGTACCGGGGCGGAGCCTTCCTACGAGCAGTACTTC. The encoded protein is CASSTGAEPSYEQYF. The V gene is TRBV6-5, the J gene TRBJ2-7; D assignment may be TRBD1 or TRBD2 (5 bases each). The CDR3 spans 15 residues. Germline V gene sequence: CDR1 MNHEY, CDR2 SVGAGI. V gave up 5 bases and J gave up 1 base, with 15 bases separating them.

In regard to this clone: Because the CDR3's place on the DNA is in doubt, the DNA is left out and the CDR3 is given as listed by TCRdb. The chain recombines TRBV27 with TRBJ2-7; the table's TRBD1 call for D was not verified on the DNA. Germline lookup yields CDR1 MNHEY and CDR2 SMNVEV (reference sequence). The CDR3 length is 15 residues, termini included. Here the CDR3 reads CASSFLAGGVYEQYF.

As regards this clone: Other DNA sequences from this sample encode an identical CDR3 as well. The V gene is TRBV27, the J gene TRBJ2-7; 11 bases are a match to TRBD1. The CDR3 has 14 amino acids. Germline loops: CDR1 MNHEY, CDR2 SMNVEV (reference sequence). V lost 6 bases to trimming and J lost 4 bases; unmatched junction nucleotides: 5. CDR3 loop: CASSSGTGGYEQYF. The CDR3 bases are TGTGCCAGCAGCTCCGGGACAGGGGGATACGAGCAGTACTTC.

The rearrangement uses TRBV7-9 and TRBJ1-2; D not resolved. V shed 4 bases and J shed 1 base, with 19 bases lying between them. The length of the CDR3 is 17 residues. The germline gives CDR1 SEHNR, CDR2 FQNEAQ (reference sequence). The CDR3 region has the DNA TGTGCCAGCAGCTCGGGCCCCTCTCACGAAATTAACTATGGCTACACCTTC. Protein sequence: CASSSGPSHEINYGYTF.

The CDR3 loop reads CASSFSGAAAKNIQYF. In DNA, the CDR3 is TGTGCCAGCAGCTTTAGCGGGGCCGCAGCCAAAAACATTCAGTACTTC. This chain links TRBV7-9 with TRBJ2-4, with 8 bases aligning to TRBD2. CDR3 length equals 16 residues. Germline CDR1 is SEHNR and CDR2 is FQNEAQ (reference sequence). With 3 bases clipped from V and 0 bases from J, the junction kept 4 bases outside the gene matches.

The chain recombines TRBV14 with TRBJ1-2; D not resolved. Trimming took 3 bases from V and 3 from J, leaving 8 bases between them. The CDR3 runs 13 residues. The germline V gene encodes CDR1 SGHDN and CDR2 FVKESK. CDR3 protein: CASSQIYDYGYTF. CDR3 DNA: TGTGCCAGCAGCCAGATTTACGACTATGGCTACACCTTC.

This chain connects TRBV27 to TRBJ1-2, with 7 bases that match TRBD1. The ends lost 2 bases at V and 7 bases at J; junction bases unmatched: 7. The CDR3 spans 14 residues. Germline-derived CDR1 and CDR2 are MNHEY and SMNVEV (reference sequence). This chain's CDR3 is CASSLIRGQGGYTF. The DNA of the CDR3 is TGTGCCAGCAGTTTAATTAGGGGGCAGGGTGGCTACACCTTC.

For the CDR3, the DNA is TGTGCCAGCAGTTACGGAACAGTTGGTGACGAGACCCAGTACTTC. Its translation is CASSYGTVGDETQYF. The V and J genes are TRBV6-5 and TRBJ2-5; no definite D call. The V end lost 2 bases, the J end lost 5 bases, and 15 bases lay between the germline ends. The V gene's germline CDR1 is MNHEY and CDR2 SVGAGI. The CDR3 covers 15 residues.

The V and J genes are TRBV5-4 and TRBJ2-1, with no clear D. Germline V gene lookup returns CDR1 SGHNT and CDR2 YYREEE (reference sequence). The CDR3 spans 11 residues. With 4 bases removed from V and 10 bases from J, the gap between germline ends came to 9 bases. The CDR3 DNA follows: TGTGCCAGCAGCGGTTCTGTAGAGCAGTTCTTC. This codes for CASSGSVEQFF.

In nucleotides, the CDR3 is TGCGCCAGCAGCTTGGGAAAAACAGATACGCAGTATTTT. The encoded protein is CASSLGKTDTQYF. The rearrangement uses TRBV5-1 and TRBJ2-3, with D uncertain. The germline gives CDR1 SGHRS, CDR2 YFSETQ. This CDR3 spans 13 amino acids. With 0 bases removed from V and 3 bases from J, the gap between germline ends came to 5 bases.

In this sample, this clone turned up once. The chain joins TRBV7-9 to TRBJ1-3; possible D gene TRBD1, 5 bases. This CDR3 has 15 residues. Trimming left V 4 bases short and J 4 bases short, with 14 bases between. The V gene's germline CDR1 is SEHNR and CDR2 FQNEAQ (reference sequence). CDR3: CASSSGGGYGNTIYF. CDR3 DNA: TGTGCCAGCAGCTCGGGTGGGGGGTACGGAAACACCATATATTTT.

The chain has TRBV7-9 and TRBJ2-1; 7 nucleotides line up with TRBD1. CDR1 SEHNR and CDR2 FQNEAQ come from the germline V gene (reference sequence). The CDR3 is 19 residues long. J lost 1 base, V lost 0 bases, and 12 bases had no gene match. The CDR3 loop reads CASSLAGTQGLLSYNEQFF. CDR3 nucleotides: TGTGCCAGCAGCTTAGCGGGTACACAGGGGCTTTTATCCTACAATGAGCAGTTCTTC. Full variable domain (missing parts from reference TRBV7-9 and TRBJ2-1): DTGVSQNPRHKITKRGQNVTFRCDPISEHNRLYWYRQTLGQGPEFLTYFQNEAQLEKSRLLSDRFSAERPKGSFSTLEIQRTEQGDSAMYLCASSLAGTQGLLSYNEQFFGPGTRLTVL.

The table lists this clone with a count of one. CDR3 coding DNA: TGTGCCAGCAGCCCTCTAGCGGGGGAAACAGATACGCAGTATTTT. Encoded protein: CASSPLAGETDTQYF. The chain combines TRBV6-5 with TRBJ2-3, with 10 nucleotides matching TRBD2. The CDR3 runs to 15 residues. Germline V gives CDR1 MNHEY, CDR2 SVGAGI. Losses at the gene ends were 6 bases for V and 3 bases for J; bases not matched to a gene: 6.

This clone has just one count. The V call is TRBV7-9, the J call TRBJ2-3; 7 nucleotides match TRBD1. The V and J ends lost 4 bases and 4 bases, in that order; junction bases with no gene match: 17. The CDR3 spans 18 residues. Per the germline V gene, CDR1 is SEHNR and CDR2 is FQNEAQ (reference sequence). This CDR3 reads CASSSSRTGARVPDTQYF. In DNA, the CDR3 is TGTGCCAGCAGCTCAAGTCGAACAGGGGCGAGGGTCCCAGATACGCAGTATTTT.

In regard to this clone: In the same sample, other DNA sequences code for this CDR3. The V gene is TRBV9, the J gene TRBJ2-7; D uncertain. The germline V gene has CDR1 SGDLS and CDR2 YYNGEE. CDR3 length equals 14 residues. Trimming cost V 4 bases and J 0 bases, with 11 bases left between them. The CDR3 sequence is CASSPTGSSYEQYF. The CDR3 nucleotides are TGTGCCAGCAGCCCGACTGGAAGCTCCTACGAGCAGTACTTC.

This chain connects TRBV7-8 to TRBJ1-5; TRBD1 might be the D (5 bases). The CDR3 is 16 residues long. Trimming removed 1 base from V and 6 bases from J, with 16 bases in between. CDR1 is SGHVS, CDR2 FQNEAQ, per germline. The CDR3 nucleotides read TGTGCCAGCAGCTTAGGCTCTGGGGCAAGTGGTCAGCCCCAGCATTTT. This sequence encodes CASSLGSGASGQPQHF. Combining the CDR3 with reference TRBV7-8 and TRBJ1-5 gives the whole variable domain GAGVSQSPRYKVAKRGQDVALRCDPISGHVSLFWYQQALGQGPEFLTYFQNEAQLDKSGLPSDRFFAERPEGSVSTLKIQRTQQEDSAVYLCASSLGSGASGQPQHFGDGTRLSIL.